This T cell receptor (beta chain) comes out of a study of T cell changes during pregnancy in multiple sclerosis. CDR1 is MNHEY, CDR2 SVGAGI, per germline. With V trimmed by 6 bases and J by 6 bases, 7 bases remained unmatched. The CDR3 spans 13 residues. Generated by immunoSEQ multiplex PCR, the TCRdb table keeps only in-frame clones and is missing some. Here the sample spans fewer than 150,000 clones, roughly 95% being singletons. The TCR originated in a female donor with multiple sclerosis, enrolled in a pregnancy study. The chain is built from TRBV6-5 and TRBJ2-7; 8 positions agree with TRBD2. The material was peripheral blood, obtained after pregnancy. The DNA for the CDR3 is TGTGCCAGCAGGCGCGGGGGGTCGTTCGAGCAGTACTTC. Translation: CASRRGGSFEQYF.